Here is one TCR beta chain with its context. The V and J ends lost 5 bases and 1 base respectively, with 5 bases between them. CDR1 and CDR2 (germline): ENHRY, SYGVKD. This CDR3 comprises 12 residues. The sample is drawn from a study of cytomegalovirus exposure and HLA in healthy donors. In the study overall: The 100 to 150 validation repertoires used the same platform as the roughly 670 first-cohort repertoires, a later analysis reported.

Profiling relied on immunoSEQ multiplex PCR, and the TCRdb table lists in-frame clones only, not all of them. The table lists approximately 260,000 clones, roughly 86% of them singletons. The TCR originated in a woman in her thirties in good health and CMV-seropositive. What was sequenced was PBMCs. V usage is TRBV10-3 and J usage is TRBJ1-1; a possible D gene is TRBD1 (5 bases). CDR3 amino acids: CAISQGNTEAFF. DNA of the CDR3: TGTGCCATCAGTCAGGGGAACACTGAAGCTTTCTTT.